The present entry profiles one TCR beta chain with its context. This entry belongs to a study of blood T cell repertoires in COVID-19. Study background: The United States, Italy and Spain supplied acute and convalescent COVID-19 samples. Nucleic acid was either cDNA or gDNA, and it came from T cells, B-cell-depleted T cells, or PBMCs.

In the authors' methods: The authors estimated nucleated cell counts from reference gene primer amplification. Measured with immunoSEQ multiplex PCR; TCRdb has only the in-frame clones, and not every one. V and J calls and clone size are those listed in that table; D and trimming were worked out from the DNA. The table records around 50,000 clones, more than 80% of them present only once. The CDR3 covers 13 residues. In germline, CDR1 is MNHNS, CDR2 SASEGT. The V end lost 2 bases, the J end lost 6 bases, and 10 bases lay between the germline ends. J is TRBJ1-2 and V is TRBV6-1; D may be TRBD1 (5 bases). This TCR came from a man aged 65 to 79 with active COVID-19. The specimen was peripheral blood. The CDR3 DNA sequence: TGTGCCAGCAGTGAACGGGGGGGTGATGGCTACACCTTC. This sequence encodes CASSERGGDGYTF.